The source of this T cell receptor (beta chain) is a study of T cell repertoires in cytomegalovirus infection. The wider study: Peptides in the study included HLA-C-restricted and HLA-B-restricted CMV epitopes. From public TCR beta signatures came an indication of both CMV infection and matching HLA type.

TCRdb re-called the reads with MiXCR, one entry per CDR3 protein. The table shows about 220,000 distinct CDR3 sequences, with about 39% occurring only once. There are 15 residues in the CDR3. Germline V gives CDR1 LGHDT, CDR2 YNNKEL (reference sequence). V lost 3 bases and J 4 bases, leaving 13 bases between the germline ends. Regarding the study as a whole: Within the response measured ex vivo, HLA-C-restricted CMV-specific TCR beta clonotypes were dominant. Carriage of CMV together with the relevant HLA was identifiable through cumulative public TCR beta family frequency.

About this clonotype: The antigen is undetermined.

The receptor's source is a human donor in good health (CMV status not recorded). Some clones in this sample may be carry-over from other donors' samples. The sample consisted of CD8+ T cells from cultured PBMCs, taken from culture after CMV antigen stimulation. The chain uses TRBV3-1 and TRBJ1-5, with TRBD1 as a possible D gene (5 bases). The DNA for the CDR3 is TGTGCCAGCAGCCACTCCAGGGATCCAAATCAGCCCCAGCATTTT. It codes for CASSHSRDPNQPQHF.